This T cell receptor beta chain was recorded in a study of response to subunit inactivated influenza vaccine. General study findings and limits: The study's authors posited that every seasonal influenza vaccination enlists few new T cells.

The table lists this clonotype with many counts. Its antigen remains unknown. Germline V gives CDR1 DFQATT, CDR2 SNEGSKA (reference sequence). Trimming removed 6 bases at V and 1 base at J, with 12 bases between. The CDR3 totals 13 residues. Each CDR3 protein is one row after TCRdb ran MiXCR on the RT-PCR reads. The sample carries over 450,000 distinct CDR3 sequences, 13% recorded once. The sequencing here drew on PBMCs from blood, taken about 40 days after vaccination. V and J are TRBV20-1 and TRBJ1-2; D might be TRBD1 (5 bases). This receptor was identified in a man aged 50-59 years who received an inactivated influenza vaccine. CDR3: CSAPGRDNYGYTF. DNA for the CDR3: TGCAGTGCCCCAGGCAGGGATAACTATGGCTACACCTTC.